The next 11 T cell receptor beta chains were all read from a single sample in a study of regulatory T cells in long-lasting Graves disease. Time point reported: newly diagnosed GD, antithyroid drugs for less than 3 months. Preparation of the TCR library used RNA extracted from PBMCs. Libraries of TCR beta came from iRepertoire HTBI primers plus Arm-PCR of CDR3 regions. TCRdb analysed the multiplex PCR reads with MiXCR anew, one entry per CDR3 protein. Of around 400,000 distinct CDR3 sequences listed, around 16% were seen once; the top ten hold approximately 8%. These data were also filed under a second study, of T cells in Graves' hyperthyroidism and ophthalmopathy.

Sequenced here: peripheral blood mononuclear cells (PBMCs), sampled at new diagnosis, from a patient treated with antithyroid drugs. The receptors shown here come from a woman between 40 and 55 years old with Graves disease.

V gene TRBV10-3 combines with J gene TRBJ2-7; D gene ambiguous. V was clipped by 7 bases and J by 0 bases, with 10 bases between them. CDR1 is ENHRY, CDR2 SYGVKD, per germline. This CDR3 has 13 residues. In DNA form, the CDR3 reads TGTGCCATCATGGACGGAAACTCCTACGAGCAGTACTTC. Translated: CAIMDGNSYEQYF.

CDR3 in DNA: TGTGCTAGTGGCAAGGGACTAGCTGCCCCTGGTGAGCAGTTCTTC. Amino acids: CASGKGLAAPGEQFF. This chain joins TRBV12-5 and TRBJ2-1, with 9 nucleotides matching TRBD2. The CDR3 has 15 amino acids. The trim removed 6 bases at V and 9 bases at J, leaving 12 bases unmatched. CDR1 and CDR2 from the germline V gene are LGHNT and FRNRAP.

This clonotype was observed many times. The chain combines TRBV7-3 with TRBJ2-1, with D perhaps matching TRBD2 (6 bases). From germline, CDR1 is SGHTA and CDR2 FQGTGA. V lost 4 bases and J 4 bases, leaving 14 bases between the germline ends. The CDR3 totals 15 residues. The CDR3 nucleotides read TGTGCCAGCAGCTACCCCGGGACTTATTACAATGAGCAGTTCTTC. Its protein is CASSYPGTYYNEQFF.

This clonotype has at least ten counts. The chain joins TRBV2 to TRBJ2-1, with 8 bases fitting TRBD2. The junction had 4 bases not matched to a gene; V was cut back by 2 bases and J by 10 bases. CDR3 length: 13 residues. From germline, CDR1 is SNHLY and CDR2 FYNNEI. CDR3 in amino acids: CASSETAGGEQFF. The CDR3 coding sequence is TGTGCCAGCAGTGAAACCGCGGGAGGCGAGCAGTTCTTC.

This clonotype was detected many times. V usage is TRBV28 and J usage is TRBJ1-2, with D maybe TRBD1 (5 bases). Trimming stripped 6 bases from V and 3 bases from J, with 17 bases between. CDR3 length: 15 amino acids. CDR1 is MDHEN and CDR2 is SYDVKM in the germline V gene. CDR3 nucleotides: TGTGCCAGCAGCTCCAACCGGGACCGAGACTATGGCTACACCTTC. The encoded protein is CASSSNRDRDYGYTF.

This clonotype was seen a few times. V is TRBV13 and J is TRBJ2-3; the match to TRBD2 covers 11 bases. The CDR3 consists of 19 residues. Per germline, CDR1 PRHDT and CDR2 FYEKMQ (reference sequence). J was trimmed by 0 bases and V by 1 base; bases with no gene match: 9. CDR3: CASSLVSSGRALSTDTQYF. Written as DNA, the CDR3 is TGTGCCAGCAGCTTAGTTAGTAGCGGGAGGGCCCTAAGCACAGATACGCAGTATTTT.

The sample holds many counts of this clonotype. CDR3 protein: CSVELGGNEQFF. The CDR3 DNA reads as TGCAGCGTTGAACTAGGCGGGAATGAGCAGTTCTTC. This chain joins TRBV29-1 and TRBJ2-1; TRBD2 might be the D (5 bases). Germline V gene data show CDR1 as SQVTM and CDR2 as ANQGSEA. The V and J ends lost 2 bases and 7 bases respectively, with 9 bases between them. This CDR3 has 12 amino acids.

This clonotype turned up a few times. V and J are TRBV7-9 and TRBJ2-1; D unresolved. Trimming pared 3 bases from V and 0 bases from J, leaving 9 bases between. The germline gives CDR1 SEHNR, CDR2 FQNEAQ (reference sequence). This CDR3 region has 15 residues. The CDR3 spells CASSFAARSYNEQFF. The CDR3 coding sequence is TGTGCCAGCAGCTTCGCCGCTCGCTCCTACAATGAGCAGTTCTTC.

On this clonotype itself: This could be a read error, since a much larger clone is one nucleotide away. The chain joins TRBV2 to TRBJ1-1; D unclear. Germline V gene data show CDR1 as SNHLY and CDR2 as FYNNEI. The CDR3 runs 14 residues. DNA of the CDR3: TGTGCCAGCACCGGAAGGCAGACGAACGCTGAAGCTTTCTTT. Translated: CASTGRQTNAEAFF.

This clonotype was recorded at least ten times. V gene TRBV5-1 combines with J gene TRBJ2-5; 11 bases are a match to TRBD1. This CDR3 is built from 17 residues. Germline CDR1 and CDR2: SGHRS and YFSETQ. Trimming removed 4 bases from V and 0 bases from J; junction bases left unmatched: 8. CDR3 loop: CASSRTGGGRYQETQYF. The CDR3 DNA follows: TGCGCCAGCAGCCGGACAGGGGGCGGGAGGTACCAAGAGACCCAGTACTTC.

This clonotype was seen repeatedly, ten times or more. CDR3 nucleotide sequence: TGTGCCAGCAGCCCGTCAGGGGCTGGGGCCAACGTCCTGACTTTC. As protein: CASSPSGAGANVLTF. The V call is TRBV11-2, the J call TRBJ2-6, with D possibly TRBD1 on 6 matching bases. Trimming cost V 5 bases and J 2 bases, with 10 bases left between them. Germline V gene sequence: CDR1 SGHAT, CDR2 FQNNGV. CDR3 length: 15 amino acids.